This TCR beta chain came from a study of shared clonotypes between healthy human individuals. Here immunoSEQ multiplex PCR was the method, and the copy in TCRdb shows in-frame clones only, minus some. The data contain roughly 500,000 clones, almost 80% of them singletons. The sequence was collected from a woman between 40 and 50 years old in good health. Some clones in this sample may be carry-over from other donors' samples. Sample: PBMCs.

The CDR3 DNA reads as TGTGCCAGCAGCCAGCTAGCGGGAGGGCCAGATACGCAGTATTTT. Protein product: CASSQLAGGPDTQYF. This rearrangement joins TRBV7-2 to TRBJ2-3; TRBD2 matches 12 bases. The CDR3 runs to 15 residues. Per germline, CDR1 SGHTA and CDR2 FQGNSA. Germline trimming cut 5 bases from V and 4 bases from J; bases unmatched to any gene: 4.